This TCR beta chain was obtained from a study of blood T cells in healthy people across ages. The second PCR ran about 6 to 12 cycles with a sample-barcoded 5' primer and J-beta primers. TCRdb processed the 5' RACE reads anew with MiXCR; each CDR3 protein has one entry. The sample lists 700,000 to 900,000 distinct CDR3 sequences; roughly 26% were seen once. This CDR3 has 14 amino acids. The V end was cut by 1 base, the J end by 5 bases, with 11 bases between. Germline V gene sequence: CDR1 LGHDT, CDR2 YNNKEL (reference sequence). The same sample was also studied in work on T cells of mothers and their children. Per that study: A few healthy Caucasian mothers and their six children were the donors.

The sequenced sample was blood. The clonotype originates from a boy aged 10-17 years in good health. This chain links TRBV3-1 with TRBJ1-1; no reliable D call. This chain's CDR3 is CASSQGHSQTEAFF. The DNA for the CDR3 is TGTGCCAGCAGCCAAGGTCACAGTCAAACTGAAGCTTTCTTT. The entire variable domain, with the rest obtained from reference TRBV3-1 and TRBJ1-1, is as follows: DTAVSQTPKYLVTQMGNDKSIKCEQNLGHDTMYWYKQDSKKFLKIMFSYNNKELIINETVPNRFSPKSPDKAHLNLHINSLELGDSAVYFCASSQGHSQTEAFFGQGTRLTVV.